A selection of T cell receptor beta chains follows, all from one sample in a study of T cell repertoires in cytomegalovirus infection. TCRdb ran MiXCR on the reads and lists one entry per CDR3 protein. Among some 200,000 distinct CDR3 sequences listed, roughly a fifth were seen once. Material for sequencing was PBMCs. The receptor set was obtained from a human donor in good health (CMV status not recorded). Some clones in this sample may be carry-over from other donors' samples. Each CDR3 is given with its conserved first and last residue. The order of the fields is CDR3 DNA, CDR3 protein, D gene, clone size, V gene, J gene. D genes are given only for firm matches. Not every row has a clone size; where given, it reads once, few, many or a size class.

cdr3_nt: TGTGCCAGCAGCTTGGCGGGACTAGCGGAGACCGGGGAGCTGTTTTTT
cdr3_aa: CASSLAGLAETGELFF
d_call: TRBD2
clone_size: many
v_call: TRBV5-6
j_call: TRBJ2-2

cdr3_nt: TGTGCCAGCAGCCAAGGGAGGGGGTTGTCGACTGGCTACACCTTC
cdr3_aa: CASSQGRGLSTGYTF
d_call: -
clone_size: -
v_call: TRBV14
j_call: TRBJ1-2

cdr3_nt: TGTGCCAGCAGCTCAGGGACAGGGGCCTACTATGGCTACACCTTC
cdr3_aa: CASSSGTGAYYGYTF
d_call: TRBD1
clone_size: many
v_call: TRBV7-9
j_call: TRBJ1-2

cdr3_nt: TGTGCCAGCAGTTTTATTAGCGGGATGCACAAGGAGCAGTTCTTC
cdr3_aa: CASSFISGMHKEQFF
d_call: TRBD2
clone_size: -
v_call: TRBV12-3/TRBV12-4
j_call: TRBJ2-1

cdr3_nt: TGTGCCAGCTTCCCAGGGGGGGCTGCTGGGGCCAACGTCCTGACTTTC
cdr3_aa: CASFPGGAAGANVLTF
d_call: -
clone_size: -
v_call: TRBV6-1
j_call: TRBJ2-6

cdr3_nt: TGTGCCAGCAGCGTAGGACTAGGGATTGAAGCTTTCTTT
cdr3_aa: CASSVGLGIEAFF
d_call: -
clone_size: few
v_call: TRBV9
j_call: TRBJ1-1

cdr3_nt: TGTGCCAGCAGCTTGCCGGCCGTAGCGGATACGCAGTATTTT
cdr3_aa: CASSLPAVADTQYF
d_call: -
clone_size: few
v_call: TRBV5-4
j_call: TRBJ2-3

cdr3_nt: TGTGCCAGCAGTCTCCCGAGAGGGGAGCGGAACGAGCAGTACTTC
cdr3_aa: CASSLPRGERNEQYF
d_call: -
clone_size: -
v_call: TRBV28
j_call: TRBJ2-7

cdr3_nt: TGTGCCAGCAGCCAAGAGCCCTGGGATACGCAGTATTTT
cdr3_aa: CASSQEPWDTQYF
d_call: -
clone_size: -
v_call: TRBV4-2
j_call: TRBJ2-3

cdr3_nt: TGTGCCACCCCGTCCCGGGACAGGGATTCACCCCTCCACTTT
cdr3_aa: CATPSRDRDSPLHF
d_call: TRBD1
clone_size: few
v_call: TRBV28
j_call: TRBJ1-6

cdr3_nt: TGTGCCAGCAGCTTAGACGGGACAGGGGTTCAGCCCCAGCATTTT
cdr3_aa: CASSLDGTGVQPQHF
d_call: TRBD1
clone_size: few
v_call: TRBV7-9
j_call: TRBJ1-5

cdr3_nt: TGTGCCAGCAGCCTGCGGATTGACTACCTGGAGACCCAGTACTTC
cdr3_aa: CASSLRIDYLETQYF
d_call: -
clone_size: few
v_call: TRBV11-2
j_call: TRBJ2-5

cdr3_nt: TGTGCCAGCAGCCAGGGACTAGCGGAAGAGACCCAGTACTTC
cdr3_aa: CASSQGLAEETQYF
d_call: TRBD2
clone_size: few
v_call: TRBV7-2
j_call: TRBJ2-5

cdr3_nt: TGTGCCAGTAGTATTCCAGCGGCGGGGATCAATCAGCCCCAGCATTTT
cdr3_aa: CASSIPAAGINQPQHF
d_call: -
clone_size: -
v_call: TRBV19
j_call: TRBJ1-5

cdr3_nt: TGTGCCAGTAGTATATCGATCCCGTCCCAAGAGACCCAGTACTTC
cdr3_aa: CASSISIPSQETQYF
d_call: -
clone_size: many
v_call: TRBV19
j_call: TRBJ2-5

cdr3_nt: TGTGCCAGCAGTTTTCCCGGGGTAGGGGCCAACGTCCTGACTTTC
cdr3_aa: CASSFPGVGANVLTF
d_call: -
clone_size: -
v_call: TRBV28
j_call: TRBJ2-6

cdr3_nt: TGTGCCACCAGCAGAGATCCAACAGGGAACATTCAGTACTTC
cdr3_aa: CATSRDPTGNIQYF
d_call: -
clone_size: -
v_call: TRBV15
j_call: TRBJ2-4

cdr3_nt: TGTGCCAGCAGACTAGGGGACAGCCTGTATAGCAATCAGCCCCAGCATTTT
cdr3_aa: CASRLGDSLYSNQPQHF
d_call: TRBD1
clone_size: -
v_call: TRBV12-3/TRBV12-4
j_call: TRBJ1-5

cdr3_nt: TGTGCCAGCAGCCTCCGAAGGGCCCTAGCGAACACCGGGGAGCTGTTTTTT
cdr3_aa: CASSLRRALANTGELFF
d_call: -
clone_size: many
v_call: TRBV7-8
j_call: TRBJ2-2

cdr3_nt: TGTGCCAGCTCACCAGCCCGGGAGAATCAGCCCCAGCATTTT
cdr3_aa: CASSPARENQPQHF
d_call: -
clone_size: few
v_call: TRBV18
j_call: TRBJ1-5

cdr3_nt: TGTGCCAGCAGCGTAGAGGCTGGGGCCAACGTCCTGACTTTC
cdr3_aa: CASSVEAGANVLTF
d_call: -
clone_size: many
v_call: TRBV9
j_call: TRBJ2-6

cdr3_nt: TGTGCCAGCAGTTTTGTGGGACAGGGAAATTCACCCCTCCACTTT
cdr3_aa: CASSFVGQGNSPLHF
d_call: TRBD1
clone_size: many
v_call: TRBV12-3/TRBV12-4
j_call: TRBJ1-6

cdr3_nt: TGTGCCAGTAGTATAGGGGGGGGTGAGCAGTTCTTC
cdr3_aa: CASSIGGGEQFF
d_call: TRBD2
clone_size: few
v_call: TRBV19
j_call: TRBJ2-1

cdr3_nt: TGTGCCAGCAGCTTAGCGCTAGGGACGTCCACTGAAGCTTTCTTT
cdr3_aa: CASSLALGTSTEAFF
d_call: -
clone_size: -
v_call: TRBV7-9
j_call: TRBJ1-1

cdr3_nt: TGTGCCAGCAGCTCCCAACCGACAGGGGCGGAGACCCAGTACTTC
cdr3_aa: CASSSQPTGAETQYF
d_call: TRBD1
clone_size: -
v_call: TRBV7-9
j_call: TRBJ2-5

cdr3_nt: TGCGCCAGCAGCTTGGTACTTGTGACAAGCGCGCATGTGGAGACCCAGTACTTC
cdr3_aa: CASSLVLVTSAHVETQYF
d_call: -
clone_size: -
v_call: TRBV5-1
j_call: TRBJ2-5

cdr3_nt: TGCGCCAGCAGCCAAAACCTTCGACAGGGGTCGAACACCGGGGAGCTGTTTTTT
cdr3_aa: CASSQNLRQGSNTGELFF
d_call: TRBD1
clone_size: few
v_call: TRBV5-1
j_call: TRBJ2-2

cdr3_nt: TGCAGTGCTTCCTTCGGGATGCCCTCCTACAATGAGCAGTTCTTC
cdr3_aa: CSASFGMPSYNEQFF
d_call: -
clone_size: few
v_call: TRBV20-1
j_call: TRBJ2-1

cdr3_nt: TGCGCCAGCAGGTGGAGCCGGACCAGCGCAGATACGCAGTATTTT
cdr3_aa: CASRWSRTSADTQYF
d_call: -
clone_size: -
v_call: TRBV5-1
j_call: TRBJ2-3

cdr3_nt: TGTGCCAGCAGACTGGGACAGCGAGATGAAAAACTGTTTTTT
cdr3_aa: CASRLGQRDEKLFF
d_call: TRBD1
clone_size: few
v_call: TRBV12-3/TRBV12-4
j_call: TRBJ1-4

cdr3_nt: TGCGCCAGCAGCTTGGTAGGATTCGGGACAGGGGGCAGCCAGTACTTC
cdr3_aa: CASSLVGFGTGGSQYF
d_call: TRBD1
clone_size: -
v_call: TRBV5-1
j_call: TRBJ2-4

cdr3_nt: TGTGCCAGCAGCTTAAGAGAAAACTACAATGAGCAGTTCTTC
cdr3_aa: CASSLRENYNEQFF
d_call: -
clone_size: many
v_call: TRBV7-8
j_call: TRBJ2-1

cdr3_nt: TGTGCCAGTAGTATTTCGTCGGGAAATGGCTACACCTTC
cdr3_aa: CASSISSGNGYTF
d_call: -
clone_size: few
v_call: TRBV19
j_call: TRBJ1-2

cdr3_nt: TGTGCCAGCAGCGGTATGCCGGGACAGGGGGTTACGGATACGCAGTATTTT
cdr3_aa: CASSGMPGQGVTDTQYF
d_call: TRBD1
clone_size: -
v_call: TRBV7-3
j_call: TRBJ2-3